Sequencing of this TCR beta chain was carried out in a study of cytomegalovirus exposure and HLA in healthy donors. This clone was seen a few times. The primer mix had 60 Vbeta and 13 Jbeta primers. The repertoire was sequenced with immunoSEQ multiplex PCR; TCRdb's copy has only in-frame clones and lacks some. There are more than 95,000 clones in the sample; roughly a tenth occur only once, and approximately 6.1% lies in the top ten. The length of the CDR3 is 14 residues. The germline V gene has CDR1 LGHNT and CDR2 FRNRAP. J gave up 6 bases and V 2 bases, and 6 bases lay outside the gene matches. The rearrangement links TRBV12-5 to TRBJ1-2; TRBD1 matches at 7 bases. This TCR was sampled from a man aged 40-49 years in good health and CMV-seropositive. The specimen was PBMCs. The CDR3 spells CASGLIRQGHGYTF. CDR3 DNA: TGTGCTAGTGGTTTGATCCGACAGGGTCATGGCTACACCTTC.